One sample yielded the 18 T cell receptor beta chains listed below, sequenced in a study of CXCR3-negative and CXCR3-positive naive CD8 T cells. Overall study findings and caveats: TRB CDR3s were more hydrophobic in CXCR3-positive than in CXCR3-negative naive cells.

TRB cDNA libraries were made by UMI-labeled 5' RACE. For each CDR3 protein, TCRdb gives one entry from its re-call of the 5' RACE reads, without DNA. Its clone listing holds about 56,000 distinct CDR3 sequences. These receptors are not linked to any known antigen. Source material: naive CXCR3+ CD8+ T cells from blood. Noted subset: CD45RO-CCR7+CD27+CD95- naive CD8+ T cells expressing CXCR3 (TNR3+). These receptors were collected from a human donor in good health. Some clones in this sample may be carry-over from other donors' samples.

This chain uses TRBV29-1 with TRBJ2-7. Germline CDR1 is SQVTM and CDR2 is ANQGSEA. CDR3 length equals 13 residues. CDR3 sequence reads: CSVDGGEPYEQYF.

This rearrangement joins TRBV6-6 to TRBJ2-3; there is no DNA to check the TCRdb D call of TRBD1. CDR1 MNHNY and CDR2 SVGAGI come from the germline V gene (reference sequence). The CDR3 has 16 residues. CDR3 sequence reads: CASNPGTVLRGDTQYF.

This chain uses TRBV12-3 or TRBV12-4 with TRBJ2-7; TCRdb lists TRBD2, though no DNA is available to test this call. The CDR3 extends over 17 amino acids. The CDR3 loop reads CASTTKSGVSGFYEQYF.

This sequence joins TRBV7-3 and TRBJ1-1; TCRdb outputs TRBD1, but without DNA this stays unchecked. CDR3 length equals 13 residues. Germline V CDR1 and CDR2: SGHTA, FQGTGA. CDR3 sequence reads: CASSLQGGTEAFF.

This chain uses TRBV20-1 with TRBJ1-4. The CDR3 runs to 12 residues. Germline V lookup: CDR1 DFQATT, CDR2 SNEGSKA (reference sequence). The CDR3: CSARDDPGMALF.

This chain uses TRBV28 with TRBJ2-7. The CDR3 sequence is 15 residues long. Germline CDR1 is MDHEN and CDR2 is SYDVKM. The chain's CDR3 is CASSFFGGRAYEQYF.

V usage is TRBV6-5 and J usage is TRBJ2-7; no DNA is available, so the TRBD1 call from TCRdb remains unchecked. Germline values: CDR1 MNHEY, CDR2 SVGAGI. The CDR3 is 15 residues long. CDR3 protein: CASSYEGTGFYEQYF.

CDR3 sequence reads: CASSLGEGTGNWIQYF. V gene TRBV7-3 combines with J gene TRBJ2-4; the D call from TCRdb, TRBD1, cannot be confirmed without DNA. The CDR3 contains 16 residues. Germline loops: CDR1 SGHTA, CDR2 FQGTGA.

This sequence joins TRBV5-6 and TRBJ2-6; there is no DNA to check the TCRdb D call of TRBD1. This CDR3 region has 17 residues. Germline lookup yields CDR1 SGHDT and CDR2 YYEEEE. The CDR3 is CASSLTGPYSGANVLTF. The full variable domain, completed using reference TRBV5-6 and TRBJ2-6, is DAGVTQSPTHLIKTRGQQVTLRCSPKSGHDTVSWYQQALGQGPQFIFQYYEEEERQRGNFPDRFSGHQFPNYSSELNVNALLLGDSALYLCASSLTGPYSGANVLTFGAGSRLTVL.

V and J are TRBV28 and TRBJ2-5; TCRdb calls TRBD2, which cannot be checked without DNA. CDR1 and CDR2 (germline): MDHEN, SYDVKM. The CDR3 length is 15 residues. CDR3 loop: CASNPTGSRGETQYF.

The V gene is TRBV7-9, the J gene TRBJ1-3; the TRBD1 assignment by TCRdb is unverifiable without DNA. The CDR3 covers 16 residues. Germline lookup yields CDR1 SEHNR and CDR2 FQNEAQ (reference sequence). The CDR3 loop reads CASSLALTVSQDTIYF.

This sequence joins TRBV10-2 and TRBJ1-5. The CDR3 length is 15 residues. CDR1 and CDR2 from the germline V gene are WSHSY and SAAADI. The CDR3 sequence is CASSGSPGPYQPQHF.

This chain links TRBV11-2 with TRBJ2-3; TCRdb's D call, TRBD1, is unchecked because there is no DNA. The CDR3 sequence is 16 residues long. Germline loops: CDR1 SGHAT, CDR2 FQNNGV. The CDR3 sequence is CASSLSDRVSTDTQYF.

The chain combines TRBV19 with TRBJ2-1; TCRdb lists TRBD1, though no DNA is available to test this call. The CDR3 length is 11 residues. CDR1 and CDR2 from the germline V gene are LNHDA and SQIVND (reference sequence). CDR3 sequence: CASSQGNEQFF. Drawing the rest from reference TRBV19 and TRBJ2-1, the complete variable domain is DGGITQSPKYLFRKEGQNVTLSCEQNLNHDAMYWYRQDPGQGLRLIYYSQIVNDFQKGDIAEGYSVSREKKESFPLTVTSAQKNPTAFYLCASSQGNEQFFGPGTRLTVL.

This chain connects TRBV29-1 to TRBJ1-2; TCRdb calls TRBD1, which cannot be checked without DNA. Germline lookup yields CDR1 SQVTM and CDR2 ANQGSEA. The CDR3 loop spans 13 amino acids. CDR3 in amino acids: CSVERQEVYGYTF.

The chain has TRBV20-1 and TRBJ2-7; TCRdb designates TRBD2, a call that cannot be tested without DNA. The CDR3 sequence is 16 residues long. Per the germline V gene, CDR1 is DFQATT and CDR2 is SNEGSKA (reference sequence). The CDR3 region is CSARDLGAGDHYEQYF.

V is TRBV6-2 or TRBV6-3 and J is TRBJ2-1; TCRdb calls TRBD1, which cannot be checked without DNA. This CDR3 contains 17 residues. Germline lookup yields CDR1 MNHEY and CDR2 SVGEGT. CDR3: CASLKVQARSRLNEQFF.

The chain is built from TRBV7-3 and TRBJ1-2; TCRdb gives TRBD1 as the D gene, but with no DNA this cannot be confirmed. CDR1 and CDR2 from the germline V gene are SGHTA and FQGTGA. The CDR3 has 13 amino acids. This chain's CDR3 is CASSLGQVAGYTF.